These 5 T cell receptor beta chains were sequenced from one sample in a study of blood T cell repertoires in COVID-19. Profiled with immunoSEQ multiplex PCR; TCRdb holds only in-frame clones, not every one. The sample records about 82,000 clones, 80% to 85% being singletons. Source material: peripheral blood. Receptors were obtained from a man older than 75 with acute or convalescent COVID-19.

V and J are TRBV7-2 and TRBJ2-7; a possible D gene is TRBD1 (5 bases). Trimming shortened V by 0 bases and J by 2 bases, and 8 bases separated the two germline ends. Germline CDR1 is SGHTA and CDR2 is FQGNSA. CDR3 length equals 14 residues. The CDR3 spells CASSLAGAAYEQYF. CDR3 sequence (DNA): TGTGCCAGCAGCTTAGCTGGGGCTGCCTACGAGCAGTACTTC. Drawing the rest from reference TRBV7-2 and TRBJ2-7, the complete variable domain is GAGVSQSPSNKVTEKGKDVELRCDPISGHTALYWYRQSLGQGLEFLIYFQGNSAPDKSGLPSDRFSAERTGGSVSTLTIQRTQQEDSAVYLCASSLAGAAYEQYFGPGTRLTVT.

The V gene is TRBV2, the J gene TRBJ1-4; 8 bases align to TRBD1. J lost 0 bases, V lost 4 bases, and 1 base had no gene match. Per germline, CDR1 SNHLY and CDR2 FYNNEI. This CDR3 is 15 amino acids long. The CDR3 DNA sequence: TGTGCCAGCAGTGGACAGGGGACAACTAATGAAAAACTGTTTTTT. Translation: CASSGQGTTNEKLFF.

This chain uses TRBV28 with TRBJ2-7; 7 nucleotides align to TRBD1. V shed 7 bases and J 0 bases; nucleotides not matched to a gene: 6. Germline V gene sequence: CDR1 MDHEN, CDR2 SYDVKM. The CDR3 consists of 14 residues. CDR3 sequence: CASISGQSSYEQYF. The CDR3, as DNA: TGTGCCAGCATCTCGGGACAGAGCTCCTACGAGCAGTACTTC. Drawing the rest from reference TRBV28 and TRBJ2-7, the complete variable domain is DVKVTQSSRYLVKRTGEKVFLECVQDMDHENMFWYRQDPGLGLRLIYFSYDVKMKEKGDIPEGYSVSREKKERFSLILESASTNQTSMYLCASISGQSSYEQYFGPGTRLTVT.

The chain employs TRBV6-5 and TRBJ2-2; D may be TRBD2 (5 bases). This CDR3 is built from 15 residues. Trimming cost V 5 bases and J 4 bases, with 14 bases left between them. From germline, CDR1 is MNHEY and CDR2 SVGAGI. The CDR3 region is CASSHRTSSTGELFF. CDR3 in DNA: TGTGCCAGCAGTCACCGGACTTCCTCCACCGGGGAGCTGTTTTTT.

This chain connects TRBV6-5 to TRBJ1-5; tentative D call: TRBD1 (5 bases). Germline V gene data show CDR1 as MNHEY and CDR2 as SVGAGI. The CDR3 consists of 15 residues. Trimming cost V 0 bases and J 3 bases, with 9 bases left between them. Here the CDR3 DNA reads TGTGCCAGCAGTTACTCGGGGGGGTTCAATCAGCCCCAGCATTTT. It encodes CASSYSGGFNQPQHF.